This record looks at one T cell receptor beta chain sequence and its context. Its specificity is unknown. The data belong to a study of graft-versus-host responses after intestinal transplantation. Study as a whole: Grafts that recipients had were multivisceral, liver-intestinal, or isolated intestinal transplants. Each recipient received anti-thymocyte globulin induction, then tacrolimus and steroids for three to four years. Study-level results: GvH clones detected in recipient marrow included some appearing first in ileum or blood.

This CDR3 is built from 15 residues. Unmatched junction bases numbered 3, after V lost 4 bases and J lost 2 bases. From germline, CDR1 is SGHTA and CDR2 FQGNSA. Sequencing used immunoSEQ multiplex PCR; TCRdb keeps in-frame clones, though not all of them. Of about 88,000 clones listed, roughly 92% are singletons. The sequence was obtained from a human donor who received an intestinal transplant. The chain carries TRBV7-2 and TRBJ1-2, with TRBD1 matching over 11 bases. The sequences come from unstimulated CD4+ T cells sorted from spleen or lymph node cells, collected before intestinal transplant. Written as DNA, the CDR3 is TGTGCCAGCAGCTCCAGGACAGGGGGCAACTATGGCTACACCTTC. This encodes CASSSRTGGNYGYTF.